The 24 T cell receptor beta chains given below trace back to one sample, sequenced in a study of blood T cell repertoires in COVID-19. TCRdb's copy holds only in-frame clones and misses some; the assay was immunoSEQ multiplex PCR. The sample lists 300,000 to 350,000 clones; approximately 90% were seen once. The specimen sequenced was peripheral blood. These receptor sequences come from a woman aged 25 to 39 with COVID-19, enrolled during active disease.

This clone was picked up one time. This CDR3 reads CASSTTSGNSYEQYF. The DNA of the CDR3 is TGCGCCAGCAGCACAACTAGCGGGAACTCCTACGAGCAGTACTTC. The J gene is TRBJ2-7, the V gene TRBV5-1; 10 nucleotides align to TRBD2. Trimming took 4 bases from V and 0 from J; bases not matched to a gene: 4. The CDR3 runs 15 residues. Germline V gene lookup returns CDR1 SGHRS and CDR2 YFSETQ.

V usage is TRBV5-1 and J usage is TRBJ2-5, with 7 bases aligning to TRBD1. V shed 4 bases and J 5 bases; nucleotides not matched to a gene: 11. In germline, CDR1 is SGHRS, CDR2 YFSETQ. This CDR3 has 15 residues. In DNA form, the CDR3 reads TGCGCCAGCAGCCAACGGACAGGCAAGGAGGAGACCCAGTACTTC. Encoded protein: CASSQRTGKEETQYF.

The V gene is TRBV28, the J gene TRBJ1-2; tentative D call: TRBD1 (6 bases). The V end was cut by 5 bases, the J end by 1 base, with 8 bases between. This CDR3 is 13 amino acids long. Per the germline V gene, CDR1 is MDHEN and CDR2 is SYDVKM. CDR3 coding DNA: TGTGCCAGCAGTCCAGGGGTTAACTATGGCTACACCTTC. As protein: CASSPGVNYGYTF.

The chain employs TRBV28 and TRBJ2-2; 13 bases map to TRBD2. The V gene end was trimmed by 5 bases and the J gene end by 5 bases; junction bases not matched to a gene: 5. The CDR3 runs 16 residues. In germline, CDR1 is MDHEN, CDR2 SYDVKM. The CDR3 DNA sequence: TGTGCCAGCAGTCTACTAGCGGGAGGGGGGACCGGGGAGCTGTTTTTT. It is translated as CASSLLAGGGTGELFF.

The chain couples TRBV15 to TRBJ1-1; TRBD1 aligns across 8 bases. CDR1 and CDR2 from the germline V gene are LNHNV and YYDKDF (reference sequence). J gave up 1 base and V 3 bases, and 1 base lay outside the gene matches. This CDR3 is built from 14 residues. Here the CDR3 reads CATSSGTGNTEAFF. In DNA form, the CDR3 reads TGTGCCACCAGCAGCGGGACAGGGAACACTGAAGCTTTCTTT.

The J gene is TRBJ1-2, the V gene TRBV27, with a possible D match to TRBD1 (6 bases). Germline assignment: CDR1 MNHEY and CDR2 SMNVEV (reference sequence). This CDR3 comprises 16 residues. The V gene lost 11 bases and the J gene lost 6 bases, with 28 bases spanning the gap. CDR3 bases: TGTGCCTCCAGGACCTTCCAGGGGCCATTCGGGGATGGCTACACCTTC. This translates into CASRTFQGPFGDGYTF.

The chain combines TRBV5-5 with TRBJ2-7; D may be TRBD2 (6 bases). V was trimmed by 1 base and J by 4 bases, leaving 18 bases between them. The CDR3 is 16 amino acids. Germline assignment: CDR1 SGHKS and CDR2 YYEKEE (reference sequence). This CDR3 is CASSLNPSQRVYEQYF. The DNA of the CDR3 is TGTGCCAGCAGCTTGAATCCCTCACAGCGGGTATACGAGCAGTACTTC.

The gene calls are TRBV4-1 and TRBJ1-5, with D possibly TRBD1 on 6 matching bases. CDR1 is MGHRA, CDR2 YSYEKL, per germline. The CDR3 runs 16 residues. Trimming took 2 bases from V and 1 from J, leaving 12 bases between them. CDR3 loop: CASSQKGGYSNQPQHF. The CDR3, as DNA: TGCGCCAGCAGCCAAAAGGGGGGGTACAGCAATCAGCCCCAGCATTTT.

This clone was found once. This chain joins TRBV28 and TRBJ2-7; the D is unclear. This CDR3 has 13 amino acids. Germline assignment: CDR1 MDHEN and CDR2 SYDVKM. With 7 bases removed from V and 3 bases from J, the gap between germline ends came to 13 bases. The CDR3 bases are TGTGCCAGCAACGATGGAGCCAACTACGAGCAGTACTTC. As protein: CASNDGANYEQYF. The full variable domain, its missing parts supplied by reference TRBV28 and TRBJ2-7, is DVKVTQSSRYLVKRTGEKVFLECVQDMDHENMFWYRQDPGLGLRLIYFSYDVKMKEKGDIPEGYSVSREKKERFSLILESASTNQTSMYLCASNDGANYEQYFGPGTRLTVT.

The gene calls are TRBV19 and TRBJ2-2; D call uncertain. The germline V gene has CDR1 LNHDA and CDR2 SQIVND (reference sequence). The CDR3 totals 11 residues. Trimming removed 3 bases at V and 8 bases at J, with 4 bases between. The CDR3 coding sequence is TGTGCCAGTAGTATTCGGGGGGAGCTGTTTTTT. It is translated as CASSIRGELFF.

This rearrangement joins TRBV6-5 to TRBJ2-1, with 14 positions matching TRBD2. This CDR3 spans 13 amino acids. The germline V gene encodes CDR1 MNHEY and CDR2 SVGAGI. Trimming at V came to 10 bases and at J to 8 bases, leaving 4 bases not matched to a gene. The CDR3 DNA reads as TGTGCCACCGGGACTAGCGGGGGCCATGAGCAGTTCTTC. Protein product: CATGTSGGHEQFF.

This sequence joins TRBV7-9 and TRBJ1-5; no firm D call. The germline V and J ends were trimmed by 5 bases and 0 bases, with 8 bases remaining between them. Germline V lookup: CDR1 SEHNR, CDR2 FQNEAQ (reference sequence). The CDR3 is 14 residues long. DNA for the CDR3: TGTGCCAGCAGCCGGGAGAATAGCAATCAGCCCCAGCATTTT. This gives the protein CASSRENSNQPQHF.

V and J are TRBV2 and TRBJ2-2; perhaps TRBD1 as D (5 bases). The CDR3 covers 17 residues. Germline-derived CDR1 and CDR2 are SNHLY and FYNNEI. V lost 6 bases, J lost 1 base, and 18 bases lay in between. CDR3 sequence: CASSPIRGHRNTGELFF. CDR3 DNA: TGTGCCAGCAGCCCCATTCGCGGACACCGGAACACCGGGGAGCTGTTTTTT.

The table lists this clone with a few counts. This chain uses TRBV29-1 with TRBJ2-6, with D perhaps matching TRBD1 (5 bases). Germline V CDR1 and CDR2: SQVTM, ANQGSEA. The CDR3 is 14 amino acids. The V and J ends lost 4 bases and 2 bases respectively, with 9 bases between them. DNA for the CDR3: TGCAGCGTTGGATCAGGGACTGGGGCCAACGTCCTGACTTTC. Amino acids: CSVGSGTGANVLTF.

This clone was seen a single time. The chain joins TRBV3-1 (or the pseudogene TRBV3-2) to TRBJ1-5; 9 bases agree with TRBD1. This CDR3 region has 15 residues. CDR1 and CDR2 (germline): LGHDT, YNNKEL (reference sequence). J lost 1 base, V lost 4 bases, and 2 bases had no gene match. CDR3 in amino acids: CASSPTGGSNQPQHF. Here the CDR3 DNA reads TGTGCCAGCAGCCCGACAGGGGGGAGCAATCAGCCCCAGCATTTT.

The chain joins TRBV5-1 to TRBJ2-5, with TRBD2 matching over 9 bases. The CDR3 is 14 amino acids. The trim removed 6 bases at V and 5 bases at J, leaving 8 bases unmatched. Germline assignment: CDR1 SGHRS and CDR2 YFSETQ. The CDR3: CASTRAGGVETQYF. The CDR3 DNA reads TGCGCCAGCACCCGAGCGGGAGGCGTTGAGACCCAGTACTTC.

The gene calls are TRBV29-1 and TRBJ2-7; tentatively, D is TRBD1 (7 bases). The CDR3 consists of 15 residues. Germline V lookup: CDR1 SQVTM, CDR2 ANQGSEA. Trimming took off 6 bases at V and 5 bases at J, with 23 bases between the two ends. The CDR3: CSVNAGQGGTNEQYF. In DNA, the CDR3 is TGCAGCGTAAACGCCGGGCAGGGGGGTACCAACGAGCAGTACTTC.

The chain recombines TRBV3-1 (or the pseudogene TRBV3-2) with TRBJ1-1; D is ambiguous. The CDR3 loop spans 13 amino acids. Germline assignment: CDR1 LGHDT and CDR2 YNNKEL (reference sequence). V lost 0 bases, J lost 6 bases, and 8 bases lay in between. The CDR3 DNA sequence: TGTGCCAGCAGCCAAGATGGCTGGTCTGAAGCTTTCTTT. As protein: CASSQDGWSEAFF.

The gene calls are TRBV5-1 and TRBJ1-4, with a tentative D call TRBD1 (5 bases). This CDR3 has 12 residues. V was pared by 6 bases and J by 10 bases, with 13 bases between. Germline CDR1 reads SGHRS; CDR2 reads YFSETQ. The CDR3 protein is CASTSGGGKLFF. In nucleotides, the CDR3 is TGCGCCAGCACCTCGGGCGGGGGAAAACTGTTTTTT. Supplemented by reference TRBV5-1 and TRBJ1-4, the full variable domain reads KAGVTQTPRYLIKTRGQQVTLSCSPISGHRSVSWYQQTPGQGLQFLFEYFSETQRNKGNFPGRFSGRQFSNSRSEMNVSTLELGDSALYLCASTSGGGKLFFGSGTQLSVL.

The chain links TRBV7-9 to TRBJ2-7; 8 bases map to TRBD1. Germline CDR1 reads SEHNR; CDR2 reads FQNEAQ (reference sequence). There are 14 residues in the CDR3. With 3 bases clipped from V and 3 bases from J, the junction kept 4 bases outside the gene matches. The CDR3 sequence: CASSFRQGSYEQYF. CDR3 in DNA: TGTGCCAGCAGCTTCCGACAGGGGAGCTACGAGCAGTACTTC.

V is TRBV28 and J is TRBJ2-7; 9 bases are a match to TRBD1. V was clipped by 6 bases and J by 5 bases; unmatched bases: 11. This CDR3 contains 15 residues. Germline CDR1 and CDR2: MDHEN and SYDVKM. The CDR3 DNA follows: TGTGCCAGCAGGAAACCCGGGACAGGGTCCCACGAGCAGTACTTC. It translates to CASRKPGTGSHEQYF.

As DNA, the CDR3 is TGCGCCAGCAGCTTGAGCGGACTTAACTCTGGAAACACCATATATTTT. This codes for CASSLSGLNSGNTIYF. V is TRBV5-1 and J is TRBJ1-3; no clear D. Per germline, CDR1 SGHRS and CDR2 YFSETQ. The V end lost 1 base, the J end lost 0 bases, and 11 bases lay between the germline ends. The CDR3 consists of 16 residues.

The chain links TRBV6-2 or TRBV6-3 to TRBJ1-1; 7 bases map to TRBD1. The junction had 10 bases not matched to a gene; V was cut back by 0 bases and J by 0 bases. The germline CDR1 and CDR2 sequences are MNHEY and SVGEGT. The CDR3 totals 18 residues. The CDR3 region is CASSYSTGGRGMNTEAFF. The CDR3 nucleotides read TGTGCCAGCAGTTACTCGACCGGGGGCAGGGGGATGAACACTGAAGCTTTCTTT.

V gene TRBV7-2 combines with J gene TRBJ2-5; TRBD1 aligns across 10 bases. The germline V gene has CDR1 SGHTA and CDR2 FQGNSA. CDR3 length equals 15 residues. The V and J ends lost 5 bases and 2 bases, in that order; junction bases with no gene match: 5. This CDR3 reads CASSRDRGGQETQYF. CDR3 in DNA: TGTGCCAGCAGCCGGGACAGGGGCGGACAAGAGACCCAGTACTTC. Full variable domain (rest looked up from reference TRBV7-2 and TRBJ2-5): GAGVSQSPSNKVTEKGKDVELRCDPISGHTALYWYRQSLGQGLEFLIYFQGNSAPDKSGLPSDRFSAERTGGSVSTLTIQRTQQEDSAVYLCASSRDRGGQETQYFGPGTRLLVL.